The T cell receptor (beta chain) described here comes from a study of identical twins. TCRdb re-called the 5' RACE reads with MiXCR, one entry per CDR3 protein. The data show hundreds of thousands of distinct CDR3 sequences, 10% to 15% seen once. The sample holds a few counts of this clonotype. This CDR3 has 15 amino acids. Deletions cut 4 bases from V and 8 bases from J, with 20 bases between. Germline-derived CDR1 and CDR2 are LGHDT and YNNKEL (reference sequence). This sample was also put to use in a study of yellow fever vaccine responses in identical twins.

Sequenced sample: CD8+ T cells sorted from blood. The receptor's source is a woman aged 18-30 years in good health. The J gene is TRBJ1-1, the V gene TRBV3-1; TRBD1 is a possible D gene (6 bases). CDR3 residues: CASSPIPRGGVEAFF. The CDR3 coding sequence is TGTGCCAGCAGCCCGATTCCCAGGGGAGGGGTGGAAGCTTTCTTT.